The sequence of this TCR beta chain was determined in a study of CD8 T cells in acute hepatitis C reinfection. Some clones are missing from TCRdb's copy, which holds only in-frame ones; the method was immunoSEQ multiplex PCR. The sample includes some 38,000 clones, around nine tenths seen only once; the top ten take roughly 0.51%. CDR1 is SGHNT and CDR2 is YYREEE in the germline V gene (reference sequence). CDR3 length: 15 amino acids. The V segment lost 7 bases and the J segment 3 bases; nucleotides outside the gene matches: 12. This sample's time point: naive CD8 control sorted from an acute-time-point sample.

The chain couples TRBV5-4 to TRBJ2-5; 7 bases line up with TRBD2. This TCR derives from a man younger than 45 with chronic hepatitis C. Sequenced sample: naive CD8+ T cells from PBMCs. CDR3 sequence: CASHGPDAGEETQYF. The CDR3 coding sequence is TGTGCCAGCCACGGACCCGACGCGGGGGAAGAGACCCAGTACTTC.